The 31 T cell receptor beta chains below all came from one sample that was sequenced in a study of T cell responses to AZD1222 COVID-19 vaccine. Repertoires were generated with immunoSEQ multiplex PCR, while TCRdb's copy carries only in-frame clones and drops some. This sample has about 110,000 clones, with about 87% found just once. This material consisted of peripheral blood, taken on day 0 of AZD1222 vaccination. Receptor source: an adult in good health.

This chain joins TRBV11-2 and TRBJ1-4, with 7 bases fitting TRBD1. The germline gives CDR1 SGHAT, CDR2 FQNNGV. This CDR3 spans 14 amino acids. The junction had 4 bases not matched to a gene; V was cut back by 2 bases and J by 7 bases. As DNA, the CDR3 is TGTGCCAGCAGCTTACAGGGGGTCGGTGAAAAACTGTTTTTT. This gives the protein CASSLQGVGEKLFF.

The genes are TRBV5-1 and TRBJ2-1, with TRBD2 identical over 7 bases. The germline CDR1 and CDR2 sequences are SGHRS and YFSETQ. The CDR3 has 14 residues. Trimming cost V 4 bases and J 6 bases; bases outside gene matches: 7. The CDR3 is CASSPGGTFNEQFF. The CDR3 DNA sequence: TGCGCCAGCAGCCCCGGGGGGACCTTCAATGAGCAGTTCTTC.

The V call is TRBV6-5, the J call TRBJ1-2, with D maybe TRBD1 (6 bases). The CDR3 has 15 residues. Germline V lookup: CDR1 MNHEY, CDR2 SVGAGI. Deletions cut 6 bases from V and 4 bases from J, with 18 bases between. The chain's CDR3 is CASRSQGIRPYGYTF. The CDR3 DNA reads TGTGCCAGCAGATCCCAGGGGATCCGCCCCTATGGCTACACCTTC.

CDR3: CASSVDRSYGYTF. CDR3 in DNA: TGTGCCAGCAGCGTAGACAGGAGCTATGGCTACACCTTC. The rearrangement joins TRBV5-6 to TRBJ1-2; maybe TRBD1 (6 bases). The CDR3 consists of 13 residues. The V gene's germline CDR1 is SGHDT and CDR2 YYEEEE. V was cut by 4 bases and J by 4 bases, with 11 bases left in between.

The chain is built from TRBV6-2 or TRBV6-3 and TRBJ1-5; tentatively, D is TRBD1 (6 bases). The CDR3 has 14 residues. Germline V CDR1 and CDR2: MNHEY, SVGEGT. Deletions cut 1 base from V and 6 bases from J, with 10 bases between. CDR3 sequence (DNA): TGTGCCAGCAGTTACTGGGGAGGGGGTCAGCCCCAGCATTTT. Its protein product is CASSYWGGGQPQHF.

The V and J genes are TRBV28 and TRBJ2-7; 8 positions match TRBD1. The germline V gene encodes CDR1 MDHEN and CDR2 SYDVKM. V shed 8 bases, J shed 3 bases, and the junction held 6 bases outside the gene matches. CDR3 length equals 13 residues. The CDR3 bases are TGTGCCAGCGTGGACAGGGCTGGCTACGAGCAGTACTTC. The encoded protein is CASVDRAGYEQYF.

The J gene is TRBJ2-1, the V gene TRBV3-1 (or the pseudogene TRBV3-2); D perhaps matches TRBD2 (5 bases). The ends were cut back, 4 bases at V and 5 bases at J, with 15 bases in the middle. This CDR3 is built from 15 residues. CDR1 and CDR2 (germline): LGHDT, YNNKEL (reference sequence). CDR3 residues: CASSPSRGNNNEQFF. Here the CDR3 DNA reads TGTGCCAGCAGCCCCAGTCGGGGAAATAACAATGAGCAGTTCTTC.

This sequence joins TRBV7-6 and TRBJ2-2; unclear D gene. The V end lost 5 bases, the J end lost 3 bases, and 10 bases lay between the germline ends. The CDR3 sequence is 14 residues long. Germline V gives CDR1 SGHVS, CDR2 FNYEAQ. The CDR3 loop reads CASSRQGYTGELFF. CDR3 sequence (DNA): TGTGCCAGCAGCCGGCAAGGGTACACCGGGGAGCTGTTTTTT.

This rearrangement joins TRBV19 to TRBJ1-2; D remains ambiguous. The CDR3 totals 12 residues. Trimming took off 1 base at V and 7 bases at J, with 7 bases between the two ends. Germline lookup yields CDR1 LNHDA and CDR2 SQIVND (reference sequence). For the CDR3, the DNA is TGTGCCAGTAGTATAGTCCGGGGTGGCTACACCTTC. It translates to CASSIVRGGYTF.

This chain connects TRBV3-1 (or the pseudogene TRBV3-2) to TRBJ1-1, with D unclear. Germline V CDR1 and CDR2: LGHDT, YNNKEL (reference sequence). This CDR3 has 15 residues. V lost 5 bases and J lost 2, with 15 bases in between. DNA of the CDR3: TGTGCCAGCAGCTCCTATCAAGACACTAACACTGAAGCTTTCTTT. This encodes CASSSYQDTNTEAFF.

This chain links TRBV2 with TRBJ1-4; 7 nucleotides align to TRBD1. This CDR3 has 15 amino acids. J lost 5 bases, V lost 10 bases, and 13 bases had no gene match. The germline V gene encodes CDR1 SNHLY and CDR2 FYNNEI. CDR3 nucleotides: TGTGCCACCAAGGACAGGCTAACCCTCAATGAAAAACTGTTTTTT. This translates into CATKDRLTLNEKLFF.

The V gene is TRBV29-1, the J gene TRBJ1-4; D remains ambiguous. The CDR3 is made up of 12 amino acids. The V end lost 3 bases, the J end lost 7 bases, and 9 bases lay between the germline ends. Germline loops: CDR1 SQVTM, CDR2 ANQGSEA. The CDR3 coding sequence is TGCAGCGTTGAGGGGAGCGGTGAAAAACTGTTTTTT. Its translation: CSVEGSGEKLFF.

The chain joins TRBV27 to TRBJ1-5; D is perhaps TRBD1 (6 bases). The CDR3 has 14 amino acids. V lost 3 bases, J lost 5 bases, and 11 bases lay in between. Per the germline V gene, CDR1 is MNHEY and CDR2 is SMNVEV (reference sequence). CDR3 bases: TGTGCCAGCAGTTTCCAACAGGGTCATCAGCCCCAGCATTTT. Protein product: CASSFQQGHQPQHF.

The chain carries TRBV18 and TRBJ2-7, with 9 bases matching TRBD2. The germline V gene encodes CDR1 KGHSH and CDR2 LQKENI. The CDR3 spans 15 residues. J gave up 1 base and V 6 bases, and 7 bases lay outside the gene matches. The CDR3 loop is CASSLKTSGSYEQYF. DNA for the CDR3: TGTGCCAGCTCCCTGAAGACTAGCGGTTCCTACGAGCAGTACTTC.

For the CDR3, the DNA is TGTGCCAGCAGTGAGCTGGAGAGCTCCTACAATGAGCAGTTCTTC. Its translation: CASSELESSYNEQFF. The chain recombines TRBV25-1 with TRBJ2-1; D uncertain. V lost 3 bases to trimming and J lost 0 bases, with 9 bases between them. Germline V gene lookup returns CDR1 MGHDK and CDR2 SYGVNS. This CDR3 spans 15 amino acids.

This chain uses TRBV10-1 with TRBJ2-3; D is uncertain. This CDR3 has 12 amino acids. The V and J ends lost 4 bases and 11 bases respectively, with 13 bases between them. Germline loops: CDR1 WNHNN, CDR2 SYGVQD (reference sequence). The CDR3 DNA sequence: TGCGCCAGCAGTGTATCCGAGTATGGGCAGTATTTT. Translated, it gives CASSVSEYGQYF.

A note on this clone: Additional DNA sequences in this sample encode the identical CDR3. J is TRBJ1-5 and V is TRBV27; D not certain. CDR3 length: 12 amino acids. Trimming took 3 bases from V and 3 from J, leaving 3 bases between them. Germline V gives CDR1 MNHEY, CDR2 SMNVEV (reference sequence). The CDR3 DNA follows: TGTGCCAGCAGTTTTTCCAATCAGCCCCAGCATTTT. It translates to CASSFSNQPQHF.

The chain carries TRBV20-1 and TRBJ1-1, with D unresolved. The germline V gene has CDR1 DFQATT and CDR2 SNEGSKA (reference sequence). This CDR3 contains 11 residues. V lost 5 bases and J lost 10, with 14 bases in between. In DNA form, the CDR3 reads TGCAGTGCTTTCATTCGGCCTGGAGCTTTCTTT. It codes for CSAFIRPGAFF.

On this clone: The sample carries other DNA sequences with the same CDR3. The chain is built from TRBV18 and TRBJ1-1; D perhaps matches TRBD1 (6 bases). From germline, CDR1 is KGHSH and CDR2 LQKENI. V was shortened by 3 bases and J by 1 base, with 9 bases between the two germline ends. The CDR3 contains 14 residues. This CDR3 is CASSPQGSNTEAFF. In DNA, the CDR3 is TGTGCCAGCTCACCGCAGGGGTCGAACACTGAAGCTTTCTTT. The full variable domain, rest sourced from reference TRBV18 and TRBJ1-1, is NAGVMQNPRHLVRRRGQEARLRCSPMKGHSHVYWYRQLPEEGLKFMVYLQKENIIDESGMPKERFSAEFPKEGPSILRIQQVVRGDSAAYFCASSPQGSNTEAFFGQGTRLTVV.

The chain recombines TRBV27 with TRBJ1-6; unclear D gene. Trimming removed 6 bases at V and 3 bases at J, with 12 bases between. The germline gives CDR1 MNHEY, CDR2 SMNVEV (reference sequence). The CDR3 runs 15 residues. The CDR3: CASRRPGNYNSPLHF. CDR3 sequence (DNA): TGTGCCAGCAGGCGACCGGGGAACTATAATTCACCCCTCCACTTT.

This clone was recorded many times. The chain carries TRBV7-9 and TRBJ1-4, with D maybe TRBD1 (5 bases). CDR1 and CDR2 from the germline V gene are SEHNR and FQNEAQ (reference sequence). CDR3 length: 13 residues. V lost 4 bases to trimming and J lost 8 bases, with 11 bases between them. The CDR3 here is CASSWDSAEKLFF. Here the CDR3 DNA reads TGTGCCAGCAGCTGGGACTCGGCAGAAAAACTGTTTTTT.

The chain links TRBV6-5 to TRBJ2-7, with D unclear. Germline V gene sequence: CDR1 MNHEY, CDR2 SVGAGI. Trimming removed 6 bases at V and 6 bases at J, with 18 bases between. This CDR3 is built from 14 residues. The CDR3 spells CASRDTFWVREQYF. The CDR3 nucleotides read TGTGCCAGCAGGGATACCTTTTGGGTTCGCGAGCAGTACTTC.

The DNA of the CDR3 is TGTGCCAGCTCACCTGGCGCCAGCTCTGGAAACACCATATATTTT. Translating gives CASSPGASSGNTIYF. V gene TRBV18 combines with J gene TRBJ1-3; D is unclear. Germline V gives CDR1 KGHSH, CDR2 LQKENI. This CDR3 has 15 residues. V dropped 3 bases and J dropped 0 bases, with 9 bases sitting between them.

V gene TRBV2 combines with J gene TRBJ1-1; no clear D gene. Germline CDR1 is SNHLY and CDR2 is FYNNEI. This CDR3 is 14 amino acids long. V lost 8 bases and J lost 1, with 14 bases in between. The chain's CDR3 is CASAVWTRNTEAFF. CDR3 bases: TGTGCCAGCGCAGTATGGACTCGGAACACTGAAGCTTTCTTT.

This chain links TRBV30 with TRBJ1-5; D not resolved. This CDR3 has 16 amino acids. Germline CDR1 reads GTSNPN; CDR2 reads SVGIG (reference sequence). V lost 0 bases and J lost 5, with 17 bases in between. The CDR3 region is CAWSVGSGLFYQPQHF. The CDR3 nucleotides read TGTGCCTGGAGTGTGGGTAGTGGACTATTCTATCAGCCCCAGCATTTT.

The V and J genes are TRBV6-1 and TRBJ2-3, with 9 bases lining up with TRBD1. This CDR3 comprises 17 residues. Germline trimming cut 4 bases from V and 5 bases from J; bases unmatched to any gene: 13. From germline, CDR1 is MNHNS and CDR2 SASEGT. The CDR3 DNA sequence: TGTGCCAGCAGTGCCCGGACTATGACAGGGGGTGTAGATACGCAGTATTTT. The encoded protein is CASSARTMTGGVDTQYF.

J is TRBJ2-2 and V is TRBV29-1; maybe TRBD1 (6 bases). The V end was cut by 3 bases, the J end by 1 base, with 12 bases between. The CDR3 contains 15 residues. Germline V gene data show CDR1 as SQVTM and CDR2 as ANQGSEA. The CDR3 spells CSVDIRGRNTGELFF. The CDR3 bases are TGCAGCGTTGATATCAGGGGAAGGAACACCGGGGAGCTGTTTTTT.

This chain connects TRBV5-8 to TRBJ2-1; TRBD1 matches 8 bases. After removal of 4 bases from V and 8 bases from J, the junction contained 11 bases not matched to a gene. From germline, CDR1 is SGHTS and CDR2 YDEGEE. The CDR3 runs 15 residues. The CDR3 region has the DNA TGTGCCAGCAGCCCGGGACAGGCAAGGATCGATGAGCAGTTCTTC. Its translation is CASSPGQARIDEQFF.

The V call is TRBV10-2, the J call TRBJ2-7, with a tentative D call TRBD1 (5 bases). The ends were cut back, 6 bases at V and 6 bases at J, with 18 bases in the middle. CDR1 WSHSY and CDR2 SAAADI come from the germline V gene. There are 14 residues in the CDR3. CDR3 in DNA: TGCGCCAGCAGACAGGAATTAACCCGCACCGAGCAGTACTTC. It encodes CASRQELTRTEQYF.

This chain connects TRBV19 to TRBJ2-7, with D tentatively TRBD1 (6 bases). CDR1 and CDR2 (germline): LNHDA, SQIVND (reference sequence). The CDR3 has 13 residues. The V end lost 6 bases, the J end lost 1 base, and 10 bases lay between the germline ends. In DNA form, the CDR3 reads TGTGCCAGTAGGCAGACAGGTTCCTACGAGCAGTACTTC. Translation gives CASRQTGSYEQYF.

This chain connects TRBV5-1 to TRBJ2-1; 11 nucleotides line up with TRBD2. Germline loops: CDR1 SGHRS, CDR2 YFSETQ. This CDR3 is built from 16 residues. The V segment lost 0 bases and the J segment 3 bases; nucleotides outside the gene matches: 2. The CDR3 region has the DNA TGCGCCAGCAGCTTGGGGGGACTAGCGGACTACAATGAGCAGTTCTTC. Translation: CASSLGGLADYNEQFF.